This is a list of T cell receptor beta chains from one sample in a study of identical twins. TCRdb independently ran MiXCR on the 5' RACE reads; one entry per CDR3 protein. Of more than 1.5 million distinct CDR3 sequences listed, about 32% are singletons. The specimen sequenced was cord blood. The receptor set was obtained from a newborn girl in good health. Both conserved end residues are part of each CDR3. A D gene is named only where the DNA matches it firmly. Size is stated for part of the rows, as once, few or many counts, or as a class when the clone is expanded.

CDR3 DNA: TGTGCCAGCAGCTTAGGCCGCGGAGGGATGAGGATGGACACTGAAGCTTTCTTT
CDR3 protein: CASSLGRGGMRMDTEAFF
J gene: TRBJ1-1
CDR3 length: 18
clone size: NA
V gene: TRBV13
D gene: NA

CDR3 DNA: TGTGCCAGCAGCCAATTCGGGACAGGGAACTACGAGCAGTACTTC
CDR3 protein: CASSQFGTGNYEQYF
J gene: TRBJ2-7
CDR3 length: 15
clone size: few
V gene: TRBV3-1
D gene: TRBD1

CDR3 DNA: TGTGCCAGTATCTCGAGCTCCTACAATGAGCAGTTCTTC
CDR3 protein: CASISSSYNEQFF
J gene: TRBJ2-1
CDR3 length: 13
clone size: few
V gene: TRBV27
D gene: NA

CDR3 DNA: TGTGCCAGCAGTGATGTTGGGGGGCAATTCTGCGAGCAGTACTTC
CDR3 protein: CASSDVGGQFCEQYF
J gene: TRBJ2-7
CDR3 length: 15
clone size: NA
V gene: TRBV2
D gene: NA

CDR3 DNA: TGCAGTGCTAGAGATTACGGACTAGCATCCTACAATGAGCAATACTTC
CDR3 protein: CSARDYGLASYNEQYF
J gene: TRBJ2-7
CDR3 length: 16
clone size: NA
V gene: TRBV20-1
D gene: TRBD2

CDR3 DNA: TGTGCCAGCAGCCCCGGGACAGGGGCCTCCTACAATGAGCAGTTCTTC
CDR3 protein: CASSPGTGASYNEQFF
J gene: TRBJ2-1
CDR3 length: 16
clone size: few
V gene: TRBV12-3/TRBV12-4
D gene: TRBD1

CDR3 DNA: TGTGCCTGGAACAGGGACTCGAACACTGAAGCTTTCTTT
CDR3 protein: CAWNRDSNTEAFF
J gene: TRBJ1-1
CDR3 length: 13
clone size: NA
V gene: TRBV30
D gene: NA

CDR3 DNA: TGTGCCAGCGGAGCGGAGAACACCGGGGAGCTGTTTTTT
CDR3 protein: CASGAENTGELFF
J gene: TRBJ2-2
CDR3 length: 13
clone size: NA
V gene: TRBV2
D gene: NA

CDR3 DNA: TGCGCCAGCAGCTTGGGTGGCACCTACGGACAGGGGAACAATGAGCAGTTCTTC
CDR3 protein: CASSLGGTYGQGNNEQFF
J gene: TRBJ2-1
CDR3 length: 18
clone size: many
V gene: TRBV5-1
D gene: TRBD1

CDR3 DNA: TGCGCCAGCAGCCAACTTGGGACACCCTACAATGAGCAGTTCTTC
CDR3 protein: CASSQLGTPYNEQFF
J gene: TRBJ2-1
CDR3 length: 15
clone size: NA
V gene: TRBV4-1
D gene: NA

CDR3 DNA: TGTGCCAGCAGCTTGGGACGGAATAATGAAAAACTGTTTTTT
CDR3 protein: CASSLGRNNEKLFF
J gene: TRBJ1-4
CDR3 length: 14
clone size: NA
V gene: TRBV5-6
D gene: NA

CDR3 DNA: TGTGCCAGCACTATAGGGGCGAGGGGTGAAAAACTGTTTTTT
CDR3 protein: CASTIGARGEKLFF
J gene: TRBJ1-4
CDR3 length: 14
clone size: NA
V gene: TRBV21-1
D gene: NA

CDR3 DNA: TGTGCCTGGAGTGGAGGTAGCGGGGGCCCCAGCTCCTACAATGAGCAGTTCTTC
CDR3 protein: CAWSGGSGGPSSYNEQFF
J gene: TRBJ2-1
CDR3 length: 18
clone size: once
V gene: TRBV30
D gene: TRBD2

CDR3 DNA: TGTGCCAGCAGTTTACCGTGGGGACTAGAAGGGGCAGATACGCAGTATTTT
CDR3 protein: CASSLPWGLEGADTQYF
J gene: TRBJ2-3
CDR3 length: 17
clone size: NA
V gene: TRBV27
D gene: TRBD2

CDR3 DNA: TGTGCCAGCAGCCCCCGAGGGGGGCTCAATAATTCACCCCTCCACTTT
CDR3 protein: CASSPRGGLNNSPLHF
J gene: TRBJ1-6
CDR3 length: 16
clone size: few
V gene: TRBV13
D gene: NA

CDR3 DNA: TGTGCCAGCAGTTACTCCCGTAAGGGGGGGTACAATGAGCAGTTCTTC
CDR3 protein: CASSYSRKGGYNEQFF
J gene: TRBJ2-1
CDR3 length: 16
clone size: few
V gene: TRBV6-5
D gene: NA

CDR3 DNA: TGTGCCAGCAGTAGAGAGCGGGTCTGGGGAGAGACCCAGTACTTC
CDR3 protein: CASSRERVWGETQYF
J gene: TRBJ2-5
CDR3 length: 15
clone size: NA
V gene: TRBV11-2
D gene: NA

CDR3 DNA: TGTGCCACCAGTGATTTGCCACTAGCGGGGGGGCCGGACGAGCAGTACTTC
CDR3 protein: CATSDLPLAGGPDEQYF
J gene: TRBJ2-7
CDR3 length: 17
clone size: few
V gene: TRBV24-1
D gene: TRBD2

CDR3 DNA: TGTGCCAGCAGTGAATACCCGGGGTTCACACGAAGAGATACGCAGTATTTT
CDR3 protein: CASSEYPGFTRRDTQYF
J gene: TRBJ2-3
CDR3 length: 17
clone size: NA
V gene: TRBV25-1
D gene: NA

CDR3 DNA: TGTGCCAGCAGTTACTCTGCGCCCGACAGCAACTATGGCTACACCTTC
CDR3 protein: CASSYSAPDSNYGYTF
J gene: TRBJ1-2
CDR3 length: 16
clone size: NA
V gene: TRBV6-6
D gene: NA

CDR3 DNA: TGTGCCAGCACCCTATCTTGGGGGCGTAACACTGAAGCTTTCTTT
CDR3 protein: CASTLSWGRNTEAFF
J gene: TRBJ1-1
CDR3 length: 15
clone size: few
V gene: TRBV12-3/TRBV12-4
D gene: NA

CDR3 DNA: TGTGCCAGCAGTTTAGCTATCGCGAAGACCCAGTACTTC
CDR3 protein: CASSLAIAKTQYF
J gene: TRBJ2-5
CDR3 length: 13
clone size: few
V gene: TRBV12-3/TRBV12-4
D gene: NA

CDR3 DNA: TGTGCCAGCGGGGTGGGATCTGGAAACACCATATATTTT
CDR3 protein: CASGVGSGNTIYF
J gene: TRBJ1-3
CDR3 length: 13
clone size: NA
V gene: TRBV7-2
D gene: NA

CDR3 DNA: TGTGCCAGCACACATAACTATGGCTACACCTTC
CDR3 protein: CASTHNYGYTF
J gene: TRBJ1-2
CDR3 length: 11
clone size: NA
V gene: TRBV25-1
D gene: NA

CDR3 DNA: TGTGCCAGCAGTTTACGGGGGCAGTCCCACGAGCAGTACTTC
CDR3 protein: CASSLRGQSHEQYF
J gene: TRBJ2-7
CDR3 length: 14
clone size: NA
V gene: TRBV27
D gene: NA

CDR3 DNA: TGTGCCAGCAGCCTGGCCGGGACTAGCGGCCTCTATACGCAGTATTTT
CDR3 protein: CASSLAGTSGLYTQYF
J gene: TRBJ2-3
CDR3 length: 16
clone size: NA
V gene: TRBV12-3/TRBV12-4
D gene: TRBD2

CDR3 DNA: TGTGCCAGCTCACCAAACCTCAGCACAGATACGCAGTATTTT
CDR3 protein: CASSPNLSTDTQYF
J gene: TRBJ2-3
CDR3 length: 14
clone size: NA
V gene: TRBV18
D gene: NA

CDR3 DNA: TGTGCCAGCAGTTTGGGGGACAACAATCAGCCCCAGCATTTT
CDR3 protein: CASSLGDNNQPQHF
J gene: TRBJ1-5
CDR3 length: 14
clone size: NA
V gene: TRBV12-3/TRBV12-4
D gene: NA

CDR3 DNA: TGTGCTAGCAGCTTAGGGCCTAGCGGGAGTAGTACAGATACGCAGTATTTT
CDR3 protein: CASSLGPSGSSTDTQYF
J gene: TRBJ2-3
CDR3 length: 17
clone size: NA
V gene: TRBV7-7
D gene: TRBD2

CDR3 DNA: TGCAGTGCTAGGTTGCCGACAGGGTACAATCAGCCCCAGCATTTT
CDR3 protein: CSARLPTGYNQPQHF
J gene: TRBJ1-5
CDR3 length: 15
clone size: once
V gene: TRBV20-1
D gene: TRBD1

CDR3 DNA: TGTGCCAGTATGGACATAACCAATGAAAAACTGTTTTTT
CDR3 protein: CASMDITNEKLFF
J gene: TRBJ1-4
CDR3 length: 13
clone size: few
V gene: TRBV19
D gene: NA

CDR3 DNA: TGCGCCAGCAGCCAAGATGGGCCTGGACGCACTGAAGCTTTCTTT
CDR3 protein: CASSQDGPGRTEAFF
J gene: TRBJ1-1
CDR3 length: 15
clone size: NA
V gene: TRBV4-1
D gene: NA

CDR3 DNA: TGTGCCAGCTCACCACGGAGGGACTCCTACGAGCAGTACTTC
CDR3 protein: CASSPRRDSYEQYF
J gene: TRBJ2-7
CDR3 length: 14
clone size: NA
V gene: TRBV18
D gene: NA

CDR3 DNA: TGTGCCAGCAGCCGGGGACTCATGCCAGTAAACATTCAGTACTTC
CDR3 protein: CASSRGLMPVNIQYF
J gene: TRBJ2-4
CDR3 length: 15
clone size: NA
V gene: TRBV5-8
D gene: NA

CDR3 DNA: TGTGCCAGCAGCTTAGTCGAGGGCACTACGCAGTATTTT
CDR3 protein: CASSLVEGTTQYF
J gene: TRBJ2-3
CDR3 length: 13
clone size: few
V gene: TRBV7-2
D gene: NA

CDR3 DNA: TGCAGCGTTGAAGAGGGGGCCTATGGCTACACCTTC
CDR3 protein: CSVEEGAYGYTF
J gene: TRBJ1-2
CDR3 length: 12
clone size: NA
V gene: TRBV29-1
D gene: NA

CDR3 DNA: TGTGCCAGCAGCCTTGACAGTCTTAGCAATCAGCCCCAGCATTTT
CDR3 protein: CASSLDSLSNQPQHF
J gene: TRBJ1-5
CDR3 length: 15
clone size: NA
V gene: TRBV6-5
D gene: NA

CDR3 DNA: TGCGCCAGCAGCTTCCGGGACGACAACAATGAGCAGTACTTC
CDR3 protein: CASSFRDDNNEQYF
J gene: TRBJ2-7
CDR3 length: 14
clone size: NA
V gene: TRBV5-1
D gene: NA

CDR3 DNA: TGTGCCAGCAGCCCAGGGAAGAGGTCCACAGATATGCAGTATTTT
CDR3 protein: CASSPGKRSTDMQYF
J gene: TRBJ2-3
CDR3 length: 15
clone size: few
V gene: TRBV2
D gene: NA

CDR3 DNA: TGTGCCAGCAGCCAAGATCTGGGGGACAGAGACTATGGCTACACCTTC
CDR3 protein: CASSQDLGDRDYGYTF
J gene: TRBJ1-2
CDR3 length: 16
clone size: NA
V gene: TRBV3-1
D gene: TRBD1

CDR3 DNA: TGTGCCACCAGTGATTTCGGACTAGCGGGAGGAGTCACAGAGACCCAGTACTTC
CDR3 protein: CATSDFGLAGGVTETQYF
J gene: TRBJ2-5
CDR3 length: 18
clone size: NA
V gene: TRBV24-1
D gene: TRBD2

CDR3 DNA: TGTGCCAGCAGAGAGACAGCCTATAGCAATCAGCCCCAGCATTTT
CDR3 protein: CASRETAYSNQPQHF
J gene: TRBJ1-5
CDR3 length: 15
clone size: few
V gene: TRBV6-1
D gene: NA

CDR3 DNA: TGCAGTGCTAGAGATCTTATCCGAAACGGGGGGGAGCTGTTTTTT
CDR3 protein: CSARDLIRNGGELFF
J gene: TRBJ2-2
CDR3 length: 15
clone size: NA
V gene: TRBV20-1
D gene: NA

CDR3 DNA: TGTGCCAGCAGCATCTCTGGGCTCGGCTACACCTTC
CDR3 protein: CASSISGLGYTF
J gene: TRBJ1-2
CDR3 length: 12
clone size: few
V gene: TRBV7-9
D gene: NA

CDR3 DNA: TGTGCCACCAGTCGCGGCAGAAACTATGGCTACACCTTC
CDR3 protein: CATSRGRNYGYTF
J gene: TRBJ1-2
CDR3 length: 13
clone size: many
V gene: TRBV24-1
D gene: NA

CDR3 DNA: TGTGCCAGCAGCTTAGACGCTAGCGCCCAAGAGACCCAGTACTTC
CDR3 protein: CASSLDASAQETQYF
J gene: TRBJ2-5
CDR3 length: 15
clone size: few
V gene: TRBV7-9
D gene: NA